This TCR beta chain was profiled in a study of CD8 T cells in ankylosing spondylitis. The germline CDR1 and CDR2 sequences are LGHDT and YNNKEL (reference sequence). The CDR3 consists of 19 residues. Making the TCR beta libraries involved quantitative 5'-RACE with molecular barcodes. TCRdb itself ran the 5' RACE reads through MiXCR, one entry per CDR3 protein. In the table there are about 350,000 distinct CDR3 sequences, 20% to 25% of which are singletons. Study-wide findings and caveats: There was a TCR beta motif, made of eight highly homologous variants, that appeared characteristic of ankylosing spondylitis blood.

A word on this clonotype: Its matching antigen is unknown.

The chain uses TRBV3-1 and TRBJ2-5, with 12 nucleotides matching TRBD2. Material for sequencing was blood, either unsorted or a sorted T cell fraction (not recorded which). The source is a male donor with ankylosing spondylitis or in good health (not recorded which). The CDR3 protein is CTCTYRVETSGGARRTQYF. The CDR3 DNA reads TGTACCTGCACCTACCGGGTTGAGACTAGCGGGGGTGCGAGGCGGACCCAGTACTTC.